Presented here are 14 T cell receptor beta chains from one specimen sequenced in a study of blood T cell repertoires in COVID-19. Measured with immunoSEQ multiplex PCR; TCRdb has only the in-frame clones, and not every one. The repertoire has hundreds of thousands of clones, approximately 88% of them found once; the top ten carry more than 8.5%. Sequencing used PBMCs or T cells enriched from blood (not recorded which). Receptors were obtained from a woman younger than 35 who had recovered from COVID-19.

V gene TRBV9 combines with J gene TRBJ2-5, with TRBD1 as a possible D gene (5 bases). This CDR3 has 14 amino acids. Trimming cost V 5 bases and J 1 base, with 12 bases left between them. In germline, CDR1 is SGDLS, CDR2 YYNGEE. CDR3 sequence: CASSLGLTQETQYF. CDR3 DNA: TGTGCCAGCAGTTTGGGGCTAACCCAAGAGACCCAGTACTTC. Complete variable domain (other parts from reference TRBV9 and TRBJ2-5): DSGVTQTPKHLITATGQRVTLRCSPRSGDLSVYWYQQSLDQGLQFLIQYYNGEERAKGNILERFSAQQFPDLHSELNLSSLELGDSALYFCASSLGLTQETQYFGPGTRLLVL.

This chain links TRBV30 with TRBJ1-2; TRBD1 aligns across 8 bases. V lost 4 bases, J lost 8 bases, and 9 bases stayed unmatched. Per the germline V gene, CDR1 is GTSNPN and CDR2 is SVGIG (reference sequence). The CDR3 runs 13 residues. The DNA for the CDR3 is TGTGCCTGGAATCCCGGGACAGGTGGCGGCTACACCTTC. The encoded protein is CAWNPGTGGGYTF.

The CDR3 DNA is TGTGCCAGCAGCGATAGACAGGTGAACACTGAAGCTTTCTTT. Translation: CASSDRQVNTEAFF. The chain joins TRBV7-3 to TRBJ1-1; tentative D call: TRBD1 (6 bases). The CDR3 totals 14 residues. Germline CDR1 and CDR2: SGHTA and FQGTGA. Trimming cost V 5 bases and J 0 bases, with 10 bases left between them. Full variable domain (outside the CDR3, taken from reference TRBV7-3 and TRBJ1-1): GAGVSQTPSNKVTEKGKYVELRCDPISGHTALYWYRQSLGQGPEFLIYFQGTGAADDSGLPNDRFFAVRPEGSVSTLKIQRTERGDSAVYLCASSDRQVNTEAFFGQGTRLTVV.

The V and J genes are TRBV30 and TRBJ2-6; D may be TRBD2 (6 bases). Germline CDR1 is GTSNPN and CDR2 is SVGIG (reference sequence). Deletions cut 0 bases from V and 3 bases from J, with 9 bases between. The CDR3 consists of 15 residues. This CDR3 is CAWSVWGVGANVLTF. DNA of the CDR3: TGTGCCTGGAGTGTATGGGGGGTTGGGGCCAACGTCCTGACTTTC.

The chain joins TRBV5-1 to TRBJ1-1; 10 bases agree with TRBD1. Unmatched junction bases numbered 5, after V lost 1 base and J lost 5 bases. The length of the CDR3 is 15 residues. CDR1 and CDR2 from the germline V gene are SGHRS and YFSETQ. The CDR3 DNA sequence: TGCGCCAGCAGCTTGTTTGGGACAGGGGAGACTGAAGCTTTCTTT. This sequence encodes CASSLFGTGETEAFF. The full variable domain, its missing parts supplied by reference TRBV5-1 and TRBJ1-1, is KAGVTQTPRYLIKTRGQQVTLSCSPISGHRSVSWYQQTPGQGLQFLFEYFSETQRNKGNFPGRFSGRQFSNSRSEMNVSTLELGDSALYLCASSLFGTGETEAFFGQGTRLTVV.

This chain's CDR3 is CASSRGQGALSSYEQYF. The CDR3 nucleotides read TGTGCCAGCAGCAGGGGACAGGGGGCACTCTCCTCATACGAGCAGTACTTC. The genes are TRBV7-2 and TRBJ2-7; 12 nucleotides line up with TRBD1. The CDR3 length is 17 residues. After removal of 5 bases from V and 4 bases from J, the junction contained 12 bases not matched to a gene. Germline V gene sequence: CDR1 SGHTA, CDR2 FQGNSA.

This chain uses TRBV6-2 or TRBV6-3 with TRBJ2-7, with 8 bases lining up with TRBD2. Germline-derived CDR1 and CDR2 are MNHEY and SVGEGT. The J segment lost 7 bases and the V segment lost 0 bases, leaving 14 bases of the junction unmatched. The CDR3 is made up of 17 amino acids. This CDR3 reads CASSYSIGTGLVGEQYF. CDR3 sequence (DNA): TGTGCCAGCAGTTACTCGATAGGCACGGGACTAGTTGGTGAGCAGTACTTC.

A few counts support this clone. Other nucleotide sequences from this sample produce the same CDR3. The V gene is TRBV27, the J gene TRBJ1-1; D gene ambiguous. Germline CDR1 MNHEY, CDR2 SMNVEV (reference sequence). V lost 0 bases to trimming and J lost 2 bases, with 4 bases between them. CDR3 length equals 13 residues. The CDR3, as DNA: TGTGCCAGCAGTTTATCTCTAAACACTGAAGCTTTCTTT. Encoded protein: CASSLSLNTEAFF.

V usage is TRBV3-1 (or the pseudogene TRBV3-2) and J usage is TRBJ1-2, with D possibly being TRBD1 (5 bases). V was shortened by 6 bases and J by 6 bases, with 26 bases between the two germline ends. CDR1 is LGHDT and CDR2 is YNNKEL in the germline V gene (reference sequence). The CDR3 covers 17 residues. The CDR3 spells CASSPMAGIAPKDGYTF. The CDR3 region has the DNA TGTGCCAGCAGTCCCATGGCAGGGATCGCTCCAAAGGATGGCTACACCTTC.

V gene TRBV28 combines with J gene TRBJ1-6, with D possibly matching TRBD1 (6 bases). The CDR3 runs 13 residues. Germline CDR1 and CDR2: MDHEN and SYDVKM. V lost 8 bases to trimming and J lost 7 bases, with 12 bases between them. CDR3 protein: CASRWGQNSPLHF. The CDR3 DNA reads TGTGCCAGCCGTTGGGGACAAAATTCACCCCTCCACTTT.

This clone turned up a few times. The chain is built from TRBV19 and TRBJ1-2, with TRBD1 matching 9 bases. Germline V gene data show CDR1 as LNHDA and CDR2 as SQIVND (reference sequence). J lost 12 bases, V lost 5 bases, and 13 bases had no gene match. The length of the CDR3 is 14 residues. This chain's CDR3 is CASSSWSSRTGDTF. In nucleotides, the CDR3 is TGTGCCAGTAGTTCTTGGAGCTCCAGGACAGGGGACACCTTC.

The chain recombines TRBV19 with TRBJ1-4, with 9 bases identical to TRBD1. Trimming removed 5 bases from V and 4 bases from J; junction bases left unmatched: 2. The length of the CDR3 is 14 residues. Per germline, CDR1 LNHDA and CDR2 SQIVND (reference sequence). The CDR3 DNA reads TGTGCCAGTAGTCCGACAGGGGGTAATGAAAAACTGTTTTTT. This encodes CASSPTGGNEKLFF.

The chain carries TRBV5-4 and TRBJ1-1, with D hard to call. Germline lookup yields CDR1 SGHNT and CDR2 YYREEE (reference sequence). V lost 1 base, J lost 0 bases, and 16 bases lay in between. This CDR3 region has 17 residues. DNA for the CDR3: TGTGCCAGCAGCTTGCAATTGTCGCCGGTCATGAACACTGAAGCTTTCTTT. Amino acids: CASSLQLSPVMNTEAFF. The whole variable domain, filled in from reference TRBV5-4 and TRBJ1-1, reads ETGVTQSPTHLIKTRGQQVTLRCSSQSGHNTVSWYQQALGQGPQFIFQYYREEENGRGNFPPRFSGLQFPNYSSELNVNALELDDSALYLCASSLQLSPVMNTEAFFGQGTRLTVV.

V usage is TRBV7-2 and J usage is TRBJ2-7; possibly TRBD1 for D (6 bases). Looked up from germline, CDR1 is SGHTA and CDR2 is FQGNSA. The CDR3 loop spans 13 amino acids. V was pared by 6 bases and J by 0 bases, with 9 bases between. The CDR3 DNA follows: TGTGCCAGCAGTGGACAGAGCTCCTACGAGCAGTACTTC. Its translation is CASSGQSSYEQYF.